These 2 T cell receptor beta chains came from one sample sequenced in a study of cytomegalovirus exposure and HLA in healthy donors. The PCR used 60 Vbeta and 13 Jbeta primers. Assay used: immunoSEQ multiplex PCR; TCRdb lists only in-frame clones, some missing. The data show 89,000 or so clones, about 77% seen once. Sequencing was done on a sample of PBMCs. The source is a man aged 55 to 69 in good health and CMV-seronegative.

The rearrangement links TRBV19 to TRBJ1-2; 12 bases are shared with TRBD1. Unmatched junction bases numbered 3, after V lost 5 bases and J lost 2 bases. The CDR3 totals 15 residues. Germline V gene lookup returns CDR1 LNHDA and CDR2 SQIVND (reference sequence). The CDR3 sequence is CASSPGTGGNYGYTF. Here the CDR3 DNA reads TGTGCCAGTAGTCCTGGGACAGGGGGCAACTATGGCTACACCTTC.

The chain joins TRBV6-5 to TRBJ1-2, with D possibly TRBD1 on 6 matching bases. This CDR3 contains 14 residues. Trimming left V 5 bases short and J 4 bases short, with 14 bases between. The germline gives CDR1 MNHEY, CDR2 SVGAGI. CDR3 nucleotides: TGTGCCAGCAGTACAGGGTTGGGGACCTATGGCTACACCTTC. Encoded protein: CASSTGLGTYGYTF.